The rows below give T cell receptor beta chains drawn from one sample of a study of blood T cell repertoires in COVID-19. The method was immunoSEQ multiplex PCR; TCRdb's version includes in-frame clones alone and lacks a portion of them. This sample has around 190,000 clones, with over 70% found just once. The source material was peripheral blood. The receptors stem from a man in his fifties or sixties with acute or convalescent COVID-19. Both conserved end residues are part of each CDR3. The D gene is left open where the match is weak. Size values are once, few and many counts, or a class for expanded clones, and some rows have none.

CDR3 DNA: TGCGCCAGCAGCTTGACCGACAGGGGGCGCGGCCAAGAGACCCAGTACTTC
CDR3 protein: CASSLTDRGRGQETQYF
J gene: TRBJ2-5
V gene: TRBV5-1
D gene: TRBD1
clone size: NA

CDR3 DNA: TGTGCCAGCAGCACCCGGACAGGGGGCGGCTACACCTTC
CDR3 protein: CASSTRTGGGYTF
J gene: TRBJ1-2
V gene: TRBV7-6
D gene: TRBD1
clone size: NA

CDR3 DNA: TGTGCCAGTAGTATGCCCGACTTCGGTCAGCCCCAGCATTTT
CDR3 protein: CASSMPDFGQPQHF
J gene: TRBJ1-5
V gene: TRBV19
D gene: NA
clone size: NA

CDR3 DNA: TGTGCCAGCAGTTCACAGGGGGCGATATACGAGCAGTACTTC
CDR3 protein: CASSSQGAIYEQYF
J gene: TRBJ2-7
V gene: TRBV6-5
D gene: TRBD1
clone size: few

CDR3 DNA: TGTGCCAGCAGCCAAGATGGGACTAGCCTTAGCTCCTACAATGAGCAGTTCTTC
CDR3 protein: CASSQDGTSLSSYNEQFF
J gene: TRBJ2-1
V gene: TRBV3-1/TRBV3-2
D gene: TRBD2
clone size: NA

CDR3 DNA: TGTGCCACCCCGGTGGGGGGAGGGGGGCTAGGAGCCCAGCATTTT
CDR3 protein: CATPVGGGGLGAQHF
J gene: TRBJ1-5
V gene: TRBV19
D gene: NA
clone size: few

CDR3 DNA: TGTGCCAGCAGCTCACATTGGCTGAGCACAGATACGCAGTATTTT
CDR3 protein: CASSSHWLSTDTQYF
J gene: TRBJ2-3
V gene: TRBV11-2
D gene: NA
clone size: NA

CDR3 DNA: TGTGCCAGCAGTGAACAGGGACAGGGGGCGGCAGATACGCAGTATTTT
CDR3 protein: CASSEQGQGAADTQYF
J gene: TRBJ2-3
V gene: TRBV25-1
D gene: TRBD1
clone size: NA

CDR3 DNA: TGTGCCAGCAGCCAGGGTTCCTGGACAGGGGGCTATGGCTACACCTTC
CDR3 protein: CASSQGSWTGGYGYTF
J gene: TRBJ1-2
V gene: TRBV14
D gene: TRBD1
clone size: NA

CDR3 DNA: TGTGCCAGCAGCTACCGACAGGTGGGCGGGGAGCTGTTTTTT
CDR3 protein: CASSYRQVGGELFF
J gene: TRBJ2-2
V gene: TRBV5-4
D gene: NA
clone size: NA

CDR3 DNA: TGTGCCAGCAGTTTAGCAGGAGGGCTCCCCACCATATATTTT
CDR3 protein: CASSLAGGLPTIYF
J gene: TRBJ1-3
V gene: TRBV28
D gene: NA
clone size: NA

CDR3 DNA: TGTGCCAGCAGTTTCCAACTTGAAAACACTGAAGCTTTCTTT
CDR3 protein: CASSFQLENTEAFF
J gene: TRBJ1-1
V gene: TRBV27
D gene: NA
clone size: NA

CDR3 DNA: TGCGCCAGCAGCTTGGCGGGGACAACTAATGAAAAACTGTTTTTT
CDR3 protein: CASSLAGTTNEKLFF
J gene: TRBJ1-4
V gene: TRBV5-1
D gene: NA
clone size: NA

CDR3 DNA: TGTGCCAGCAGCGTAGGCCAGGGTGCTACTGAAGCTTTCTTT
CDR3 protein: CASSVGQGATEAFF
J gene: TRBJ1-1
V gene: TRBV9
D gene: NA
clone size: NA

CDR3 DNA: TGCAGCGTTCTTCTGACAGGTCAGGGATTGGACCAGTACTTC
CDR3 protein: CSVLLTGQGLDQYF
J gene: TRBJ2-5
V gene: TRBV29-1
D gene: NA
clone size: NA

CDR3 DNA: TGTGCCACCAGTGCCGGGACAGGGGCCGGCCAGCACGAGCAGTACTTC
CDR3 protein: CATSAGTGAGQHEQYF
J gene: TRBJ2-7
V gene: TRBV24-1
D gene: TRBD1
clone size: NA

CDR3 DNA: TGTGCCAGCAGCTTAGATCGTAATCAGCCCCAGCATTTT
CDR3 protein: CASSLDRNQPQHF
J gene: TRBJ1-5
V gene: TRBV11-2
D gene: NA
clone size: NA

CDR3 DNA: TGTGCCAGCAGCTTTAGAACAGGGTCGGATCAGCCCCAGCATTTT
CDR3 protein: CASSFRTGSDQPQHF
J gene: TRBJ1-5
V gene: TRBV5-6
D gene: NA
clone size: NA

CDR3 DNA: TGTGCCAGCAGCCCTCGGACTAGCGGGAGGGTTTTAGGTGGTGAGCAGTTCTTC
CDR3 protein: CASSPRTSGRVLGGEQFF
J gene: TRBJ2-1
V gene: TRBV5-4
D gene: TRBD2
clone size: many

CDR3 DNA: TGTGCCAGCAGTTACTCGTCAGGAAGCAATCAGCCCCAGCATTTT
CDR3 protein: CASSYSSGSNQPQHF
J gene: TRBJ1-5
V gene: TRBV6-5
D gene: NA
clone size: NA

CDR3 DNA: TGTGCCAGCAGCGACCGATTTACGGGGATTAACGGCTACACCTTC
CDR3 protein: CASSDRFTGINGYTF
J gene: TRBJ1-2
V gene: TRBV6-5
D gene: NA
clone size: NA

CDR3 DNA: TGTGCTAGTGGTTCCACCCGTGCGGGAGATCAGCCCCAGCATTTT
CDR3 protein: CASGSTRAGDQPQHF
J gene: TRBJ1-5
V gene: TRBV12-5
D gene: NA
clone size: many